This T cell receptor beta chain was sequenced for a study of blood T cells in healthy people across ages. Findings and caveats of the study: Nothing was known about donor CMV status, and this possibly confounded expanded clonotype changes. A strong correlation between TCR beta diversity and naive T cell percentage was seen. Any conclusive comparison of naive versus antigen-experienced cells was prevented by using unsorted PBMCs.

Using a J-beta primer mix together with a sample-barcoded 5' primer, a second PCR was run for about 7 to 12 cycles. A single record per CDR3 protein comes from TCRdb applying MiXCR to the 5' RACE reads. The sample consists of 600,000 or so distinct CDR3 sequences, about 30% of them appearing once. Peripheral blood from each donor was collected in a volume of approximately 10 milliliters. The V end was cut by 5 bases, the J end by 0 bases, with 11 bases between. Germline V CDR1 and CDR2: MDHEN, SYDVKM. The length of the CDR3 is 15 residues. This clonotype has just a few counts. Its matching antigen is unknown.

The rearrangement links TRBV28 to TRBJ1-5; the D is unclear. The sequencing input was blood. This TCR came from a woman older than 75 in good health. CDR3 DNA sequence: TGTGCCAGCAGTCCCCATGACAATAGCAATCAGCCCCAGCATTTT. Translating gives CASSPHDNSNQPQHF.